These 23 T cell receptor beta chains were all obtained from the same sample, sequenced in a study of beta chain features in type 1 diabetes. Their antigens remain unidentified. The isolated RNA, all of it, was reverse transcribed, so expressed TCRB transcripts were what got sequenced. TCRdb's table, derived via immunoSEQ multiplex PCR, lists solely in-frame clones and lacks some. The repertoire includes around 650,000 clones, roughly 12% of them detected once, and roughly 0.11% sits in the top ten. Overall study results and limits: Within each of all four CD4+ subsets, Type 1 diabetes patients had TCRB CDR3s that were moderately but significantly shorter.

Material: naive CD4+ T cells from blood. The receptors shown here come from a man younger than 45 with type 1 diabetes.

The table lists this clone with a few counts. CDR3 nucleotides: TGTGCCAGCAGTTACTCGAGGGGGCCCTATGGCTACACCTTC. This translates into CASSYSRGPYGYTF. The chain uses TRBV6-5 and TRBJ1-2; 7 bases agree with TRBD1. CDR1 and CDR2 from the germline V gene are MNHEY and SVGAGI. The CDR3 loop spans 14 amino acids. Losses at the gene ends were 0 bases for V and 4 bases for J; bases not matched to a gene: 2.

This chain uses TRBV4-2 with TRBJ2-2; 10 nucleotides agree with TRBD1. The CDR3 sequence is 15 residues long. Germline loops: CDR1 LGHNA, CDR2 YNFKEQ. V lost 4 bases, J lost 6 bases, and 5 bases stayed unmatched. The CDR3, as DNA: TGTGCCAGCAGCCGGGCCGGACAGGGGGCCGGGGAGCTGTTTTTT. It encodes CASSRAGQGAGELFF.

This clone showed up just a few times. The chain combines TRBV7-2 with TRBJ2-4, with D tentatively TRBD2 (5 bases). V shed 5 bases and J shed 1 base, with 15 bases lying between them. In germline, CDR1 is SGHTA, CDR2 FQGNSA. The CDR3 length is 16 residues. Here the CDR3 reads CASSAHYRGAKNIQYF. CDR3 sequence (DNA): TGTGCCAGCAGCGCCCACTATCGGGGTGCCAAAAACATTCAGTACTTC.

This clone was observed a handful of times. The V gene is TRBV5-4, the J gene TRBJ2-5; D ambiguous. V gave up 4 bases and J gave up 5 bases, with 12 bases separating them. CDR1 and CDR2 (germline): SGHNT, YYREEE (reference sequence). This CDR3 region has 13 residues. Here the CDR3 DNA reads TGTGCCAGCAGCCTCGGTTGGCGGGAGACCCAGTACTTC. It translates to CASSLGWRETQYF.

This clone was detected a few times. The chain couples TRBV25-1 to TRBJ1-4; D is unresolved. V was clipped by 3 bases and J by 5 bases, with 7 bases between them. CDR3 length equals 13 residues. From germline, CDR1 is MGHDK and CDR2 SYGVNS. The CDR3 DNA is TGTGCCAGCAGTGACAGTATGAATGAAAAACTGTTTTTT. Amino acids: CASSDSMNEKLFF. The whole variable domain, filled in from reference TRBV25-1 and TRBJ1-4, reads EADIYQTPRYLVIGTGKKITLECSQTMGHDKMYWYQQDPGMELHLIHYSYGVNSTEKGDLSSESTVSRIRTEHFPLTLESARPSHTSQYLCASSDSMNEKLFFGSGTQLSVL.

The chain couples TRBV30 to TRBJ2-3, with D uncertain. This CDR3 spans 12 amino acids. Germline loops: CDR1 GTSNPN, CDR2 SVGIG (reference sequence). Trimming pared 4 bases from V and 2 bases from J, leaving 7 bases between. The CDR3 protein is CAWTVSTDTQYF. The CDR3 DNA follows: TGTGCCTGGACAGTTTCCACAGATACGCAGTATTTT.

The chain has TRBV28 and TRBJ1-3, with D possibly matching TRBD1 (5 bases). The CDR3 extends over 17 amino acids. Germline-derived CDR1 and CDR2 are MDHEN and SYDVKM. V was cut by 7 bases and J by 2 bases, with 21 bases left in between. The CDR3 DNA reads TGTGCCAGCATCCCCACGGGGCAGAGCAACCCTGGAAACACCATATATTTT. Amino acid sequence: CASIPTGQSNPGNTIYF.

As regards this clone: The identical CDR3 is also encoded by other nucleotide sequences in the sample. CDR3 region: CASSLVETQYF. As DNA, the CDR3 is TGTGCCAGCAGCTTAGTTGAGACCCAGTACTTC. The chain links TRBV7-9 to TRBJ2-5; D call uncertain. CDR1 is SEHNR and CDR2 is FQNEAQ in the germline V gene (reference sequence). Trimming took off 1 base at V and 5 bases at J, with 2 bases between the two ends. The CDR3 extends over 11 amino acids.

The chain joins TRBV7-3 to TRBJ1-6; D possibly corresponds to TRBD1 (6 bases). The germline V gene has CDR1 SGHTA and CDR2 FQGTGA. V dropped 4 bases and J dropped 9 bases, with 16 bases sitting between them. This CDR3 has 15 residues. DNA for the CDR3: TGTGCCAGCAGCTCCTACGGGGGGGCTACTTCACCCCTCCACTTT. Its translation is CASSSYGGATSPLHF.

This clone has more than one count but fewer than ten. The chain uses TRBV28 and TRBJ2-5; D may be TRBD1 or TRBD2 (5 bases each). Looked up from germline, CDR1 is MDHEN and CDR2 is SYDVKM. The CDR3 contains 14 residues. V shed 5 bases and J shed 5 bases, with 15 bases lying between them. CDR3 sequence reads: CASSLLLGRETQYF. In DNA form, the CDR3 reads TGTGCCAGCAGTCTTCTCTTGGGACGGGAGACCCAGTACTTC.

The gene calls are TRBV6-5 and TRBJ1-6, with D possibly TRBD1 on 6 matching bases. Germline values: CDR1 MNHEY, CDR2 SVGAGI. Trimming removed 3 bases at V and 5 bases at J, with 11 bases between. CDR3 size: 15 residues. The CDR3 sequence is CASSYRQGNNSPLHF. CDR3 nucleotides: TGTGCCAGCAGTTATCGCCAGGGGAATAATTCACCCCTCCACTTT.

The sample holds a few counts of this clone. The rearrangement uses TRBV5-1 and TRBJ2-2, with a possible D match to TRBD2 (6 bases). CDR1 is SGHRS, CDR2 YFSETQ, per germline. Trimming removed 0 bases from V and 5 bases from J, with 11 bases in between. The CDR3 loop spans 15 amino acids. The CDR3 DNA reads as TGCGCCAGCAGCTTGGAGGCTAGCGTTACCGGGGAGCTGTTTTTT. Translated: CASSLEASVTGELFF.

The rearrangement links TRBV11-3 to TRBJ1-1, with a weak D call TRBD1 (5 bases). The germline V gene encodes CDR1 SGHNT and CDR2 YENEEA. The CDR3 loop spans 14 amino acids. V lost 3 bases to trimming and J lost 4 bases, with 12 bases between them. DNA of the CDR3: TGTGCCAGCAGCTTGAATGGGGGAGTCACTGAAGCTTTCTTT. Its translation is CASSLNGGVTEAFF.

The sample holds a few counts of this clone. This chain links TRBV4-3 with TRBJ2-1; no clear D gene. The CDR3 runs to 15 residues. V lost 1 base and J 4 bases, leaving 11 bases between the germline ends. Germline V lookup: CDR1 LGHNA, CDR2 YSLEER. Here the CDR3 reads CASSQGGVGYNEQFF. The CDR3 DNA reads as TGCGCCAGCAGCCAAGGAGGAGTGGGATACAATGAGCAGTTCTTC.

This clone has only a few counts. V is TRBV5-1 and J is TRBJ2-5; no firm D call. V gave up 4 bases and J gave up 0 bases, with 4 bases separating them. Germline V lookup: CDR1 SGHRS, CDR2 YFSETQ. The length of the CDR3 is 12 residues. The CDR3 is CASSQNQETQYF. CDR3 DNA: TGCGCCAGCAGCCAAAACCAAGAGACCCAGTACTTC. The whole variable domain, remainder taken from reference TRBV5-1 and TRBJ2-5, is KAGVTQTPRYLIKTRGQQVTLSCSPISGHRSVSWYQQTPGQGLQFLFEYFSETQRNKGNFPGRFSGRQFSNSRSEMNVSTLELGDSALYLCASSQNQETQYFGPGTRLLVL.

With regard to this clone: This CDR3 is also generated by other DNA sequences in the sample. V is TRBV4-3 and J is TRBJ1-4; a possible D gene is TRBD1 (5 bases). Germline CDR1 LGHNA, CDR2 YSLEER. V gave up 0 bases and J gave up 7 bases, with 12 bases separating them. This CDR3 has 15 amino acids. The CDR3 region is CASSQDYRGGEKLFF. DNA for the CDR3: TGCGCCAGCAGCCAAGATTATAGGGGAGGTGAAAAACTGTTTTTT.

The V and J genes are TRBV9 and TRBJ2-1; the D call may be TRBD1 or TRBD2 (5 bases each). With 0 bases removed from V and 6 bases from J, the gap between germline ends came to 13 bases. This CDR3 spans 15 amino acids. Germline-derived CDR1 and CDR2 are SGDLS and YYNGEE. The CDR3: CASSVVPGTPNEQFF. As DNA, the CDR3 is TGTGCCAGCAGCGTAGTACCTGGGACCCCCAATGAGCAGTTCTTC.

This clone was seen only once. V and J are TRBV7-9 and TRBJ1-2; D gene ambiguous. V was trimmed by 3 bases and J by 8 bases, leaving 13 bases between them. Per the germline V gene, CDR1 is SEHNR and CDR2 is FQNEAQ (reference sequence). The CDR3 is 13 amino acids. The chain's CDR3 is CASSLDPSGGYTF. The CDR3 DNA reads TGTGCCAGCAGCTTGGACCCCTCCGGGGGCTACACCTTC.

The chain employs TRBV4-3 and TRBJ2-3; 11 bases are shared with TRBD2. Germline CDR1 is LGHNA and CDR2 is YSLEER. After removal of 0 bases from V and 3 bases from J, the junction contained 11 bases not matched to a gene. This CDR3 is built from 19 residues. In DNA, the CDR3 is TGCGCCAGCAGCCAAGATACCCCGGGACTAGCGGAGATTACAGATACGCAGTATTTT. Encoded protein: CASSQDTPGLAEITDTQYF.

This clone was recorded a few times. The chain joins TRBV4-3 to TRBJ2-3, with unresolved D. The germline gives CDR1 LGHNA, CDR2 YSLEER. The CDR3 length is 12 residues. With 4 bases removed from V and 0 bases from J, the gap between germline ends came to 2 bases. The CDR3 coding sequence is TGCGCCAGCAGCCTAAGCACAGATACGCAGTATTTT. This translates into CASSLSTDTQYF.

In this sample, this clone turned up a few times. The rearrangement uses TRBV7-8 and TRBJ1-6; TRBD1 is a possible D gene (6 bases). Trimming cost V 2 bases and J 13 bases, with 21 bases left between them. The V gene's germline CDR1 is SGHVS and CDR2 FQNEAQ. This CDR3 has 16 amino acids. In nucleotides, the CDR3 is TGTGCCAGCAGCTTACCCTCTAGACAAGGCACAGGGCCCCTCCACTTT. Translation: CASSLPSRQGTGPLHF.

V and J are TRBV14 and TRBJ2-7; D unclear. The CDR3 loop spans 15 amino acids. Germline lookup yields CDR1 SGHDN and CDR2 FVKESK. Trimming removed 3 bases at V and 4 bases at J, with 16 bases between. The CDR3 spells CASSHHLQTIYEQYF. In DNA, the CDR3 is TGTGCCAGCAGCCATCATCTGCAAACCATTTACGAGCAGTACTTC.

The rearrangement links TRBV5-1 to TRBJ2-1, with TRBD1 matching over 8 bases. Germline V gene data show CDR1 as SGHRS and CDR2 as YFSETQ. With V trimmed by 0 bases and J by 0 bases, 2 bases remained unmatched. The CDR3 is 16 amino acids. CDR3 coding DNA: TGCGCCAGCAGCTTGGGGCAGGGGGCCTCCTACAATGAGCAGTTCTTC. Amino acid sequence: CASSLGQGASYNEQFF.